The rows below give T cell receptor beta chains drawn from one sample of a study of memory CD4+ T cells and cytomegalovirus serostatus. Here immunoSEQ multiplex PCR was the method, and the copy in TCRdb shows in-frame clones only, minus some. The table has some 25,000 clones, approximately 75% seen once; the top ten hold 0.9% to 1.1%. Sequenced: memory CD4+ T cells from blood. These receptors all stem from an adult in good health and CMV-seronegative. The CDR3 runs from the conserved cysteine through the conserved F or W. A D gene is named only where the DNA matches it firmly. Size is stated for part of the rows, as once, few or many counts, or as a class when the clone is expanded.

d_gene: -; v_gene: TRBV13; j_gene: TRBJ1-3; len: 15; abundance: -; CDR3aa: CASRERGNSGNTIYF; CDR3nt: TGTGCCAGCAGGGAGCGGGGGAACTCTGGAAACACCATATATTTT
d_gene: -; v_gene: TRBV29-1; j_gene: TRBJ1-3; len: 12; abundance: -; CDR3aa: CSVEMNGNTIYF; CDR3nt: TGCAGCGTTGAAATGAATGGAAACACCATATATTTT
d_gene: -; v_gene: TRBV20-1; j_gene: TRBJ2-3; len: 11; abundance: -; CDR3aa: CSASVWDTQYF; CDR3nt: TGCAGTGCTAGCGTTTGGGATACGCAGTATTTT
d_gene: TRBD1; v_gene: TRBV11-2; j_gene: TRBJ1-3; len: 16; abundance: -; CDR3aa: CASSFGQGFSGNTIYF; CDR3nt: TGTGCCAGCAGCTTTGGACAGGGCTTCTCTGGAAACACCATATATTTT
d_gene: TRBD1; v_gene: TRBV6-5; j_gene: TRBJ1-1; len: 12; abundance: -; CDR3aa: CASRGGTARAFF; CDR3nt: TGTGCCAGCAGGGGGGGGACAGCTCGAGCTTTCTTT
d_gene: TRBD2; v_gene: TRBV28; j_gene: TRBJ2-2; len: 16; abundance: -; CDR3aa: CASSLRGRAYTGELFF; CDR3nt: TGTGCCAGCAGTTTGCGGGGGAGGGCCTACACCGGGGAGCTGTTTTTT
d_gene: TRBD1; v_gene: TRBV9; j_gene: TRBJ1-2; len: 14; abundance: few; CDR3aa: CASSADRGGYGYTF; CDR3nt: TGTGCCAGCAGCGCCGACAGGGGAGGCTATGGCTACACCTTC
d_gene: -; v_gene: TRBV10-3; j_gene: TRBJ1-1; len: 14; abundance: -; CDR3aa: CAISEKAQNTEAFF; CDR3nt: TGTGCCATCAGTGAGAAGGCGCAGAACACTGAAGCTTTCTTT
d_gene: -; v_gene: TRBV6-6; j_gene: TRBJ2-7; len: 13; abundance: once; CDR3aa: CASSEASLYEQYF; CDR3nt: TGTGCCAGCAGTGAGGCCTCCCTCTACGAGCAGTACTTC
d_gene: TRBD1; v_gene: TRBV4-1; j_gene: TRBJ1-2; len: 13; abundance: -; CDR3aa: CASSQTGGYGYTF; CDR3nt: TGCGCCAGCAGCCAGACAGGGGGCTATGGCTACACCTTC
d_gene: -; v_gene: TRBV30; j_gene: TRBJ1-4; len: 13; abundance: -; CDR3aa: CAWSWGVVEKLFF; CDR3nt: TGTGCCTGGAGTTGGGGGGTAGTCGAAAAACTGTTTTTT
d_gene: TRBD1; v_gene: TRBV15; j_gene: TRBJ2-7; len: 14; abundance: -; CDR3aa: CATSMGQGMDEQYF; CDR3nt: TGTGCCACCAGCATGGGACAGGGAATGGACGAGCAGTACTTC
d_gene: TRBD2; v_gene: TRBV19; j_gene: TRBJ2-3; len: 17; abundance: -; CDR3aa: CASSITSGGAGSDTQYF; CDR3nt: TGTGCCAGTAGTATCACTAGCGGGGGGGCCGGGTCAGATACGCAGTATTTT
d_gene: TRBD2; v_gene: TRBV28; j_gene: TRBJ2-5; len: 14; abundance: -; CDR3aa: CASSLLFSGETQYF; CDR3nt: TGTGCCAGCAGTTTATTATTTAGCGGGGAGACCCAGTACTTC
d_gene: TRBD1; v_gene: TRBV11-2; j_gene: TRBJ2-5; len: 13; abundance: -; CDR3aa: CASSGGQGETQYF; CDR3nt: TGTGCCAGCAGCGGGGGACAGGGTGAGACCCAGTACTTC
d_gene: TRBD1; v_gene: TRBV27; j_gene: TRBJ2-7; len: 15; abundance: -; CDR3aa: CASREQGVSSYEQYF; CDR3nt: TGTGCCAGCAGGGAACAGGGGGTAAGTTCCTACGAGCAGTACTTC
d_gene: TRBD2; v_gene: TRBV4-3; j_gene: TRBJ2-1; len: 22; abundance: -; CDR3aa: CASSQVPPSSSGRIRAYNEQFF; CDR3nt: TGCGCCAGCAGCCAAGTTCCTCCATCGTCTAGCGGGAGGATACGAGCCTACAATGAGCAGTTCTTC
d_gene: TRBD1; v_gene: TRBV29-1; j_gene: TRBJ2-1; len: 13; abundance: -; CDR3aa: CSGGTGTGNEQFF; CDR3nt: TGCAGCGGCGGGACAGGGACAGGTAATGAGCAGTTCTTC
d_gene: -; v_gene: TRBV19; j_gene: TRBJ1-5; len: 14; abundance: -; CDR3aa: CASSIAGEAQPQHF; CDR3nt: TGTGCCAGTAGTATAGCGGGGGAGGCGCAGCCCCAGCATTTT
d_gene: -; v_gene: TRBV28; j_gene: TRBJ1-2; len: 13; abundance: -; CDR3aa: CASSADKTYGYTF; CDR3nt: TGTGCCAGCAGCGCCGACAAGACCTATGGCTACACCTTC
d_gene: -; v_gene: TRBV27; j_gene: TRBJ1-5; len: 13; abundance: -; CDR3aa: CASSKGFNQPQHF; CDR3nt: TGTGCCAGCAGTAAGGGATTCAATCAGCCCCAGCATTTT
d_gene: -; v_gene: TRBV7-9; j_gene: TRBJ2-5; len: 14; abundance: -; CDR3aa: CASSRDTHQETQYF; CDR3nt: TGTGCCAGCAGCCGGGACACTCACCAAGAGACCCAGTACTTC
d_gene: TRBD1; v_gene: TRBV5-1; j_gene: TRBJ1-2; len: 16; abundance: -; CDR3aa: CASSLIGGQGGGGYTF; CDR3nt: TGCGCCAGCAGCTTGATAGGTGGACAGGGAGGAGGTGGCTACACCTTC
d_gene: -; v_gene: TRBV10-3; j_gene: TRBJ2-5; len: 13; abundance: -; CDR3aa: CAISERTQETQYF; CDR3nt: TGTGCCATCAGTGAACGAACCCAAGAGACCCAGTACTTC
d_gene: -; v_gene: TRBV30; j_gene: TRBJ1-5; len: 13; abundance: -; CDR3aa: CAWGKGGNQPQHF; CDR3nt: TGTGCCTGGGGGAAGGGCGGCAATCAGCCCCAGCATTTT
d_gene: -; v_gene: TRBV6-5; j_gene: TRBJ1-3; len: 13; abundance: -; CDR3aa: CASRTPQGNTIYF; CDR3nt: TGTGCCAGCAGGACTCCCCAAGGAAACACCATATATTTT
d_gene: TRBD2; v_gene: TRBV5-1; j_gene: TRBJ2-1; len: 17; abundance: -; CDR3aa: CASSSGLAGSSYNEQFF; CDR3nt: TGCGCCAGCAGCTCGGGACTAGCGGGATCCTCCTACAATGAGCAGTTCTTC